A selection of T cell receptor beta chains follows, all from one sample in a study of chemoradiotherapy in HPV16-positive cancers. The data were produced by immunoSEQ multiplex PCR, yet TCRdb's version contains in-frame clones alone and is incomplete. Among approximately 11,000 clones, under 80% were seen once, and the ten largest hold 13% to 15%. The sample was collected from a patient who underwent chemoradiotherapy. These TCRs come from a human donor with HPV-associated anogenital cancer. The conserved cysteine and the conserved F or W are not part of the CDR3 here. Fields, in order: J gene, V gene, CDR3 protein.

TRBJ2-7	TRBV5-1	ASSLGGSLDLTYEQY
TRBJ2-7	TRBV4-1	ASSQIISGRRFFEQY
TRBJ2-6	TRBV19	ASSTISSGANVLT
TRBJ1-4	TRBV5-5	ASTRTGTVGEKLF
TRBJ1-4	TRBV19	ASSIVKQFNEKLF
TRBJ1-6	TRBV5-1	ASSSDRVYNSPLH
TRBJ2-3	TRBV27	ASSFRLGPDTQY
TRBJ2-7	TRBV30	AWSRGRGHEQY
TRBJ1-1	TRBV4-1	ASSQDIIRTEAF
TRBJ1-1	TRBV5-6	ASSLTGTDTEAF
TRBJ1-3	TRBV7-2	ASSPSPGFQGNTIY
TRBJ2-3	TRBV6-5	ASSSRVGSTDTQY
TRBJ1-2	TRBV28	ASSFGDGGYGYT
TRBJ1-6	TRBV12-2	ASRLDNTGQSSYNSPLH
TRBJ2-5	TRBV25-1	ASSEFGTQY
TRBJ2-3	TRBV30	AWKLPSTDTQY
TRBJ2-2	TRBV27	ASSLRSLTGGTGELF
TRBJ2-7	TRBV28	ASSPGFGLASSYEQY
TRBJ1-3	TRBV7-9	ASSRGRVSGNTIY
TRBJ2-7	TRBV5-1	ASSSTLYEQY
TRBJ2-3	TRBV7-9	ASSLVAGVTDTQY
TRBJ2-5	TRBV5-1	ASSLSTGRVRETQY
TRBJ1-4	TRBV19	ASSIDYKNEKLF
TRBJ1-2	TRBV18	ASTGLGGNGYT
TRBJ2-3	TRBV27	ASSPQGRDTQY
TRBJ1-5	TRBV30	AWSETGDQPQH
TRBJ2-7	TRBV7-2	ASSLARDSGGAQYEQY
TRBJ1-2	TRBV14	ASSQDRIYGYT
TRBJ2-1	TRBV7-6	ASSFTSGGANEQF
TRBJ1-5	TRBV5-1	ASSEGGQGVQPQH
TRBJ1-2	TRBV15	ATSRDQGSLGGYT
TRBJ1-2	TRBV2	ASREDNHYGYT
TRBJ1-3	TRBV29-1	SAVLGAGLARNTIY
TRBJ2-1	TRBV29-1	SVEDGGQAPSWEQF
TRBJ2-2	TRBV6-5	ASSYSPGSNTGELF
TRBJ2-7	TRBV11-2	ASSLGSYEQY
TRBJ2-4	TRBV25-1	ASSTRDRGPLS
TRBJ2-4	TRBV5-1	ASSPGGRKNIQY
TRBJ2-7	TRBV7-8	ASSLFSGGEQY
TRBJ2-4	TRBV5-1	ASSLRLGGVAKEY
TRBJ1-2	TRBV12-5	ASGLLRGNT
TRBJ1-1	TRBV10-3	AISLTGSSTEAF
TRBJ1-3	TRBV5-1	ASSLSRDWDGNTIY
TRBJ1-6	TRBV2	ASSIHGSGTGNSPLH
TRBJ2-5	TRBV7-2	ASSFGTKETQY
TRBJ2-3	TRBV14	ASSRRRLAGVSDTQY
TRBJ2-1	TRBV10-3	AAGTGTNEQF
TRBJ2-2	TRBV2	ASSTSGGRTGELF
TRBJ2-2	TRBV5-1	ASSLRTSGTGELF
TRBJ1-6	TRBV5-6	ASSPTGGDPSSYNSPLH
TRBJ2-2	TRBV10-3	AINEAGRRTGELF
TRBJ2-1	TRBV5-1	ASSLEAGATGEQF
TRBJ2-7	TRBV5-1	ASSLQQGAYEQY
TRBJ1-2	TRBV2	ARHRADNSAS
TRBJ1-2	TRBV28	ASSRAGGRDGYT
TRBJ1-2	TRBV6-6	ASSYGPGGVGGYT
TRBJ2-7	TRBV6-9	GETTRASGGQSSYEQY
TRBJ1-2	TRBV7-2	ASSSLTRDRGYYGYT
TRBJ2-2	TRBV7-8	ASSRSGGGPGELF